The entry below gives a single TCR beta chain sequence along with its context. The antigen remains unidentified. The data were obtained in a study of PD-L1 blockade in urothelial cancer. Background on the study: Every 3 weeks, patients received intravenous atezolizumab 1,200 mg, beginning 2014. Median T cell yield per blood sample was more than 130,000 cells. The study, taken as a whole, reports: Patients with durable benefit had greater blood expansion of tumor-associated TCR clones 3 weeks into treatment.

Into every PCR, synthetic TCR analog templates were spiked. TCRdb keeps only in-frame clones here, not all; method: immunoSEQ multiplex PCR. The repertoire holds around 56,000 clones, with roughly 84% as singletons. Germline V lookup: CDR1 SEHNR, CDR2 FQNEAQ (reference sequence). This CDR3 has 12 amino acids. V was pared by 5 bases and J by 0 bases, with 5 bases between. The receptor's source is a man aged 50-60 years with urothelial cancer. This material consisted of PBMCs, taken around atezolizumab (anti-PD-L1) treatment. The V call is TRBV7-9, the J call TRBJ2-7; D uncertain. CDR3: CASSMSSYEQYF. In DNA, the CDR3 is TGTGCCAGCAGCATGAGCTCCTACGAGCAGTACTTC.